This entry concerns a single T cell receptor beta chain. The antigen is unknown. Samples underwent the assay at deep level. Per the authors' pipeline: Sequence data from immunoSEQ were junction-only and lacked quality scores; consequently, filtering differed. The assay was immunoSEQ multiplex PCR, and TCRdb's table has in-frame clones only and misses some. That table furnishes V, J and clone size, whereas the DNA furnished D and trimming. The table records 1,100,000 or so clones, approximately 80% of them present only once. These data originate in a study of shared clonotypes between healthy human individuals. Study at large: Per-donor plates numbered three CD4 naive, three CD4 memory, two CD8 naive and one CD8 memory. General observations from the study: An anticipated effect of sequencing depth on clonotype sharing among donors was recognized.

Trimming left V 3 bases short and J 7 bases short, with 16 bases between. CDR1 and CDR2 (germline): MDHEN, SYDVKM. CDR3 size: 15 residues. Sequenced: memory CD4+ T cells from PBMCs. As to subset: CD45RA-negative fraction. J is TRBJ2-4 and V is TRBV28; possible D gene TRBD2, 5 bases. The sequence derives from a man aged 18 to 30 in good health. Some clones in this sample may be carry-over from other donors' samples. In DNA, the CDR3 is TGTGCCAGCAGTTTTCTTGGTCCGCTAGCCAACATTCAGTACTTC. Its translation is CASSFLGPLANIQYF.